The TCR beta chain under discussion was sequenced for a study of cytomegalovirus exposure and HLA in healthy donors. Study-level results: Being productive about 87% or about 30% of the time was typical of most TCR beta V segments in an earlier analysis. One variant, a missense change in DCLRE1C, was linked in a later analysis to TCR beta V- and J-gene trimming. Later analysis identified about 17,000 TCR beta sequences associated with HLA alleles, using a false discovery rate threshold of 0.05. Exclusion as indistinguishable affected some V segments, including TRBV6-2 and TRBV6-3.

The PCR had 60 Vbeta and 13 Jbeta primers. Libraries were prepared by immunoSEQ multiplex PCR; TCRdb keeps only in-frame clonotypes and omits some of them. The sample has tens of thousands of clones. Worth noting for this clone: The antigen is not known.

Germline V CDR1 and CDR2: MNHNS, SASEGT. This CDR3 contains 15 residues. V dropped 6 bases and J dropped 2; count of bases not matched to a gene: 8. The sequencing sample was made of PBMCs. The chain combines TRBV6-1 with TRBJ2-7; 9 bases map to TRBD1. This sequence originates from an older woman in good health and CMV-seronegative. The CDR3 is CASSQRQGGPYEQYF. The CDR3 DNA follows: TGTGCCAGCAGCCAAAGACAGGGGGGGCCCTACGAGCAGTACTTC.